Sequencing of this TCR beta chain was carried out in a study of chronic HIV infection and antiretroviral therapy (dated by TCRdb to between 2014 and 2017). Library construction relied on 5' RACE. Sequencer: Illumina MiSeq. TCRdb ran its own pipeline on the public reads, namely fastp trimming at Q25 and MiXCR clone calling, and kept in-frame beta chains. Every entry covers one CDR3 protein and lists the most common genes and DNA from its rows. In this sample the table shows some 38,000 distinct CDR3 sequences, about 8.9% of which occur a single time. Approximately 2.6% of the sample belongs to the ten largest clones. There are a few counts of this clonotype. Which antigen it targets is not known. Per-nucleotide qualities are absent, and no much larger clonotype sits a single base away. V is reduced by 5 bases and J by 1 base, leaving a spacing of 3 bases between them. The CDR3 goes from the cysteine to the phenylalanine over 11 residues. The kept DNA is CDR3 alone, 33 bases in frame from the first base. Via the germline V gene, CDR1 is SGHRS and CDR2 YFSETQ.

This clonotype was sampled from an adult who had HIV and had not received antiretroviral therapy, or was an uninfected healthy control (not recorded which). The chain is encoded by TRBV5-1 joined to TRBJ1-1, with the D gene not clear enough to name. The sequenced sample consisted of peripheral blood. The DNA sequence follows: TGCGCCAGCAGACAGAACACTGAAGCTTTCTTT. Its product reads: CASRQNTEAFF. Where the CDR3 stops, the reference TRBV5-1 and TRBJ1-1 genes take over; the full variable domain is KAGVTQTPRYLIKTRGQQVTLSCSPISGHRSVSWYQQTPGQGLQFLFEYFSETQRNKGNFPGRFSGRQFSNSRSEMNVSTLELGDSALYLCASRQNTEAFFGQGTRLTVV.